The 18 T cell receptor beta chains listed next were all sequenced from one sample in a study of CD4 T cells in relation to SARS-CoV-2 and coronaviruses. What these receptors recognize is not known. Repertoires were generated with immunoSEQ multiplex PCR, while TCRdb's copy carries only in-frame clones and drops some. This sample has roughly 43,000 clones; 82% occur once, and the top ten carry about 1.3%. Sequencing input: naive CD4+ T cells from PBMCs, cultured in vitro. Sample subset: naive CD4+ T cells isolated by negative enrichment. The receptors were sampled from an adult with COVID-19.

This rearrangement joins TRBV28 to TRBJ2-1, with 11 bases aligning to TRBD1. V dropped 2 bases and J dropped 9; count of bases not matched to a gene: 3. CDR1 and CDR2 from the germline V gene are MDHEN and SYDVKM. The CDR3 contains 14 residues. CDR3 loop: CASSLRTGGSEQFF. CDR3 nucleotides: TGTGCCAGCAGTTTAAGGACAGGGGGCTCTGAGCAGTTCTTC.

This chain joins TRBV7-8 and TRBJ2-1; TRBD2 agrees at 7 bases. The CDR3 contains 15 residues. V lost 5 bases to trimming and J lost 7 bases; unmatched junction nucleotides: 11. Germline V gene lookup returns CDR1 SGHVS and CDR2 FQNEAQ. The CDR3 spells CASSVSVGLVNEQFF. The DNA of the CDR3 is TGTGCCAGCAGCGTTAGTGTCGGACTAGTGAATGAGCAGTTCTTC.

In this sample, this clone turned up a few times. This rearrangement joins TRBV13 to TRBJ2-1; 10 nucleotides match TRBD2. Germline V gene sequence: CDR1 PRHDT, CDR2 FYEKMQ (reference sequence). The ends lost 4 bases at V and 5 bases at J; junction bases unmatched: 8. This CDR3 region has 16 residues. The CDR3 here is CASSYRVSGRDNEQFF. The CDR3, as DNA: TGTGCCAGCAGCTACAGGGTCAGCGGGAGGGACAATGAGCAGTTCTTC.

The CDR3 nucleotides read TGTGCCAGCAGCCCAGGGTCCCTAGCCAAAAACATTCAGTACTTC. Its protein product is CASSPGSLAKNIQYF. J is TRBJ2-4 and V is TRBV7-9; D might be TRBD1 (5 bases). The germline V gene encodes CDR1 SEHNR and CDR2 FQNEAQ (reference sequence). This CDR3 spans 15 amino acids. V was trimmed by 5 bases and J by 0 bases, leaving 11 bases between them.

This clone occurred once. The rearrangement joins TRBV6-5 to TRBJ2-5, with D maybe TRBD1 (5 bases). V dropped 5 bases and J dropped 4 bases, with 14 bases sitting between them. Per the germline V gene, CDR1 is MNHEY and CDR2 is SVGAGI. The CDR3 consists of 14 residues. DNA of the CDR3: TGTGCCAGCAGTCTTCAGGGCGGTGCAGAGACCCAGTACTTC. As protein: CASSLQGGAETQYF.

The chain combines TRBV14 with TRBJ2-7; a weak D match, TRBD2 (5 bases). Trimming stripped 3 bases from V and 7 bases from J, with 16 bases between. The CDR3 spans 14 residues. The germline V gene encodes CDR1 SGHDN and CDR2 FVKESK. In nucleotides, the CDR3 is TGTGCCAGCAGCCAGGTTCCGGCTGCGGGTGAGCAGTACTTC. Its translation: CASSQVPAAGEQYF.

V usage is TRBV7-3 and J usage is TRBJ2-1; 10 bases match TRBD2. V was clipped by 5 bases and J by 5 bases; unmatched bases: 6. CDR1 and CDR2 (germline): SGHTA, FQGTGA. The CDR3 contains 15 residues. The DNA of the CDR3 is TGTGCCAGCAGCCCTCCTAGCGGGAGTAACAATGAGCAGTTCTTC. Translated: CASSPPSGSNNEQFF.

The chain carries TRBV7-2 and TRBJ2-5; 7 bases align to TRBD2. CDR1 is SGHTA, CDR2 FQGNSA, per germline. V lost 5 bases to trimming and J lost 0 bases; unmatched junction nucleotides: 12. The CDR3 consists of 17 residues. The CDR3 coding sequence is TGTGCCAGCAGCGCGATACTAGCGCTCCACCACCAAGAGACCCAGTACTTC. This sequence encodes CASSAILALHHQETQYF.

The chain recombines TRBV18 with TRBJ2-1, with 14 positions matching TRBD2. Trimming at V came to 3 bases and at J to 12 bases, leaving 7 bases not matched to a gene. This CDR3 contains 15 residues. CDR1 KGHSH and CDR2 LQKENI come from the germline V gene. For the CDR3, the DNA is TGTGCCAGCTCACCTCCGGGACTAGCGGGAGAGACGCAGTTCTTC. It encodes CASSPPGLAGETQFF.

V and J are TRBV2 and TRBJ1-3; D uncertain. V gave up 6 bases and J gave up 7 bases, with 13 bases separating them. Germline CDR1 and CDR2: SNHLY and FYNNEI. There are 13 residues in the CDR3. The DNA of the CDR3 is TGTGCCAGCAGGTCGGAGCGGGGTAACACCATATATTTT. This gives the protein CASRSERGNTIYF.

The rearrangement joins TRBV7-9 to TRBJ2-5; D not resolved. V was cut by 1 base and J by 4 bases, with 7 bases left in between. The CDR3 sequence is 13 residues long. CDR1 and CDR2 (germline): SEHNR, FQNEAQ (reference sequence). CDR3 protein: CASSLVFSETQYF. CDR3 DNA: TGTGCCAGCAGCTTAGTTTTTTCAGAGACCCAGTACTTC.

The rearrangement links TRBV6-1 to TRBJ1-2, with D tentatively TRBD1 (6 bases). The germline V gene has CDR1 MNHNS and CDR2 SASEGT. The ends were cut back, 3 bases at V and 4 bases at J, with 27 bases in the middle. The CDR3 has 19 residues. CDR3 loop: CASSELGLSGSRTVYGYTF. CDR3 sequence (DNA): TGTGCCAGCAGTGAGCTGGGACTTTCCGGAAGTAGGACAGTCTATGGCTACACCTTC.

The chain is built from TRBV11-2 and TRBJ2-7, with unresolved D. This CDR3 comprises 15 residues. Germline CDR1 and CDR2: SGHAT and FQNNGV. V was cut by 5 bases and J by 0 bases, with 14 bases left in between. CDR3: CASSRVADVSYEQYF. CDR3 nucleotide sequence: TGTGCCAGCAGCCGGGTGGCGGACGTCTCCTACGAGCAGTACTTC.

V gene TRBV5-6 combines with J gene TRBJ2-1; 7 bases match TRBD2. This CDR3 comprises 17 residues. Trimming took 4 bases from V and 4 from J; bases not matched to a gene: 14. Germline V gene data show CDR1 as SGHDT and CDR2 as YYEEEE. The CDR3 DNA sequence: TGTGCCAGCAGCCCATCCCCCGGTCTAGCGGCTTACAATGAGCAGTTCTTC. It encodes CASSPSPGLAAYNEQFF.

This chain uses TRBV7-9 with TRBJ2-5, with D possibly matching TRBD2 (6 bases). V was cut by 5 bases and J by 2 bases, with 12 bases left in between. The CDR3 loop spans 14 amino acids. Germline CDR1 reads SEHNR; CDR2 reads FQNEAQ (reference sequence). The CDR3 reads CASSPRDVQETQYF. DNA of the CDR3: TGTGCCAGCAGCCCGCGGGACGTACAAGAGACCCAGTACTTC.

This clone occurred a few times. The chain has TRBV5-4 and TRBJ2-1, with TRBD2 matching over 8 bases. The CDR3 contains 17 residues. Germline V lookup: CDR1 SGHNT, CDR2 YYREEE (reference sequence). With V trimmed by 4 bases and J by 9 bases, 18 bases remained unmatched. This CDR3 reads CASSPHESEREWVEQFF. In DNA, the CDR3 is TGTGCCAGCAGCCCCCACGAGAGCGAGCGGGAGTGGGTTGAGCAGTTCTTC.

The chain couples TRBV7-9 to TRBJ2-5, with 7 positions matching TRBD2. The germline V gene has CDR1 SEHNR and CDR2 FQNEAQ (reference sequence). Germline trimming cut 5 bases from V and 5 bases from J; bases unmatched to any gene: 11. This CDR3 has 15 residues. The CDR3 DNA sequence: TGTGCCAGCAGCCTCCGAGCGGGTAGCGGGGAGACCCAGTACTTC. This gives the protein CASSLRAGSGETQYF.

This clone has a handful of counts. The rearrangement links TRBV7-9 to TRBJ2-7; unclear D gene. The germline V and J ends were trimmed by 1 base and 0 bases, with 1 base remaining between them. The CDR3 consists of 12 residues. Germline V gene sequence: CDR1 SEHNR, CDR2 FQNEAQ (reference sequence). CDR3 protein: CASSLGSYEQYF. Here the CDR3 DNA reads TGTGCCAGCAGCTTAGGCTCCTACGAGCAGTACTTC.